A single sample is the source of the 16 T cell receptor beta chains below, sequenced in a study of control samples from healthy donors and cancer patients. The method was immunoSEQ multiplex PCR; TCRdb's version includes in-frame clones alone and lacks a portion of them. The sample comprises 170,000 or so clones, 80% to 95% of which are singletons, and more than 1.1% rests with the top ten. The sample was blood. The receptors originated from a man between 18 and 29 years old in good health.

The chain combines TRBV7-2 with TRBJ2-2, with a tentative D call TRBD1 (5 bases). The CDR3 is 16 amino acids. Trimming stripped 1 base from V and 0 bases from J, with 9 bases between. Germline CDR1 and CDR2: SGHTA and FQGNSA. The CDR3 spells CASSLDRIPNTGELFF. The CDR3 DNA reads TGTGCCAGCAGCTTAGACAGGATCCCGAACACCGGGGAGCTGTTTTTT. Using reference TRBV7-2 and TRBJ2-2 for the parts outside the CDR3, the full variable domain is GAGVSQSPSNKVTEKGKDVELRCDPISGHTALYWYRQSLGQGLEFLIYFQGNSAPDKSGLPSDRFSAERTGGSVSTLTIQRTQQEDSAVYLCASSLDRIPNTGELFFGEGSRLTVL.

The V and J genes are TRBV5-4 and TRBJ1-3; D unclear. This CDR3 comprises 13 residues. V was cut by 4 bases and J by 3 bases, with 8 bases left in between. Germline CDR1 SGHNT, CDR2 YYREEE (reference sequence). DNA of the CDR3: TGTGCCAGCAGCGTGCAGAGTGGAAACACCATATATTTT. Its protein product is CASSVQSGNTIYF. The variable domain in full, completed from reference TRBV5-4 and TRBJ1-3, reads ETGVTQSPTHLIKTRGQQVTLRCSSQSGHNTVSWYQQALGQGPQFIFQYYREEENGRGNFPPRFSGLQFPNYSSELNVNALELDDSALYLCASSVQSGNTIYFGEGSWLTVV.

The chain recombines TRBV11-2 with TRBJ2-7, with D possibly being TRBD1 (5 bases). Deletions cut 1 base from V and 5 bases from J, with 12 bases between. This CDR3 comprises 14 residues. The germline V gene has CDR1 SGHAT and CDR2 FQNNGV. CDR3 nucleotide sequence: TGTGCCAGCAGCTTAGCAGGGTCAGGGCACGAGCAGTACTTC. Protein product: CASSLAGSGHEQYF.

The genes are TRBV4-1 and TRBJ2-5; the D gene is possibly TRBD1 (5 bases). CDR1 MGHRA and CDR2 YSYEKL come from the germline V gene. The CDR3 spans 12 residues. V lost 5 bases to trimming and J lost 4 bases, with 8 bases between them. Written as DNA, the CDR3 is TGCGCCAGCAGCTCTAGGGGAGAGACCCAGTACTTC. This sequence encodes CASSSRGETQYF.

The rearrangement links TRBV2 to TRBJ1-5, with TRBD1 matching over 9 bases. Trimming took 5 bases from V and 6 from J; bases not matched to a gene: 8. The CDR3 contains 15 residues. The germline CDR1 and CDR2 sequences are SNHLY and FYNNEI. The CDR3 here is CASSSTGGFGQPQHF. CDR3 DNA: TGTGCCAGCAGTTCGACAGGGGGGTTTGGTCAGCCCCAGCATTTT. The variable domain in full, completed from reference TRBV2 and TRBJ1-5, reads EPEVTQTPSHQVTQMGQEVILRCVPISNHLYFYWYRQILGQKVEFLVSFYNNEISEKSEIFDDQFSVERPDGSNFTLKIRSTKLEDSAMYFCASSSTGGFGQPQHFGDGTRLSIL.

The chain is built from TRBV3-1 (or the pseudogene TRBV3-2) and TRBJ2-3, with D perhaps TRBD1 (5 bases). The CDR3 contains 13 residues. V lost 7 bases, J lost 3 bases, and 11 bases lay in between. Germline CDR1 is LGHDT and CDR2 is YNNKEL (reference sequence). In DNA, the CDR3 is TGTGCCAGCAAAAAGGGGAAGACAGATACGCAGTATTTT. It codes for CASKKGKTDTQYF.

The gene calls are TRBV15 and TRBJ1-5, with D perhaps matching TRBD1 (5 bases). Looked up from germline, CDR1 is LNHNV and CDR2 is YYDKDF (reference sequence). The CDR3 is 15 amino acids. V gave up 1 base and J gave up 4 bases, with 11 bases separating them. CDR3 loop: CATSRGTSGNQPQHF. DNA for the CDR3: TGTGCCACCAGCAGAGGGACATCGGGTAATCAGCCCCAGCATTTT. The entire variable domain, with the rest obtained from reference TRBV15 and TRBJ1-5, is as follows: DAMVIQNPRYQVTQFGKPVTLSCSQTLNHNVMYWYQQKSSQAPKLLFHYYDKDFNNEADTPDNFQSRRPNTSFCFLDIRSPGLGDTAMYLCATSRGTSGNQPQHFGDGTRLSIL.

The gene calls are TRBV10-3 and TRBJ1-1; D is undetermined. The CDR3 contains 15 residues. Trimming took off 3 bases at V and 0 bases at J, with 11 bases between the two ends. Germline values: CDR1 ENHRY, CDR2 SYGVKD. The CDR3 coding sequence is TGTGCCATCAGTGAAGGCCAGTCGTTGAACACTGAAGCTTTCTTT. Translating it yields CAISEGQSLNTEAFF.

J is TRBJ1-6 and V is TRBV25-1; D gene uncertain. The CDR3 length is 13 residues. Deletions cut 6 bases from V and 3 bases from J, with 6 bases between. CDR1 is MGHDK and CDR2 is SYGVNS in the germline V gene. The CDR3 region has the DNA TGTGCCAGCAGCCCGGACTATAATTCACCCCTCCACTTT. This gives the protein CASSPDYNSPLHF.

This chain joins TRBV3-1 (or the pseudogene TRBV3-2) and TRBJ2-1, with a tentative D call TRBD2 (6 bases). V lost 5 bases and J 9 bases, leaving 17 bases between the germline ends. This CDR3 is 14 amino acids long. Germline lookup yields CDR1 LGHDT and CDR2 YNNKEL (reference sequence). CDR3 protein: CASSVTRGIGEQFF. The CDR3 region has the DNA TGTGCCAGCAGCGTGACTAGGGGTATCGGTGAGCAGTTCTTC.

V and J are TRBV5-8 and TRBJ1-3, with TRBD1 matching over 9 bases. The junction had 3 bases not matched to a gene; V was cut back by 7 bases and J by 4 bases. From germline, CDR1 is SGHTS and CDR2 YDEGEE. CDR3 size: 13 residues. CDR3 region: CASHTGGGNTIYF. In nucleotides, the CDR3 is TGTGCCAGCCACACAGGGGGCGGAAACACCATATATTTT.

This rearrangement joins TRBV9 to TRBJ1-3; 11 bases agree with TRBD1. Germline V gene sequence: CDR1 SGDLS, CDR2 YYNGEE. This CDR3 contains 16 residues. Trimming at V came to 3 bases and at J to 2 bases, leaving 4 bases not matched to a gene. In nucleotides, the CDR3 is TGTGCCAGCAGCGCCCCGGGACAGGGGGCTGGAAACACCATATATTTT. Protein sequence: CASSAPGQGAGNTIYF.

This chain connects TRBV5-1 to TRBJ1-4; perhaps TRBD1 as D (6 bases). V shed 0 bases and J shed 7 bases, with 10 bases lying between them. The germline gives CDR1 SGHRS, CDR2 YFSETQ. This CDR3 comprises 14 residues. Here the CDR3 DNA reads TGCGCCAGCAGCTTGGGAGGGGGGCGTGAAAAACTGTTTTTT. Translated: CASSLGGGREKLFF.

The gene calls are TRBV7-3 and TRBJ2-3, with a tentative D call TRBD1 (6 bases). V was shortened by 3 bases and J by 0 bases, with 10 bases between the two germline ends. CDR3 length equals 15 residues. Germline V gene data show CDR1 as SGHTA and CDR2 as FQGTGA. The CDR3 reads CASSFNTGSTDTQYF. The CDR3 DNA reads TGTGCCAGCAGCTTCAACACAGGGAGCACAGATACGCAGTATTTT.

This chain uses TRBV6-5 with TRBJ1-1; no definite D call. The germline V gene has CDR1 MNHEY and CDR2 SVGAGI. Trimming stripped 6 bases from V and 1 base from J, with 12 bases between. The CDR3 is 14 residues long. The CDR3 DNA is TGTGCCAGCAGCGCTCGGAGAACGAACACTGAAGCTTTCTTT. Protein: CASSARRTNTEAFF.

V gene TRBV10-3 combines with J gene TRBJ2-7, with 8 bases aligning to TRBD1. V lost 8 bases and J lost 5; bases outside the gene matches: 8. CDR3 length: 13 residues. Per germline, CDR1 ENHRY and CDR2 SYGVKD. CDR3 sequence: CAIPGQGTDEQYF. The CDR3 region has the DNA TGTGCCATCCCCGGACAGGGTACGGACGAGCAGTACTTC.